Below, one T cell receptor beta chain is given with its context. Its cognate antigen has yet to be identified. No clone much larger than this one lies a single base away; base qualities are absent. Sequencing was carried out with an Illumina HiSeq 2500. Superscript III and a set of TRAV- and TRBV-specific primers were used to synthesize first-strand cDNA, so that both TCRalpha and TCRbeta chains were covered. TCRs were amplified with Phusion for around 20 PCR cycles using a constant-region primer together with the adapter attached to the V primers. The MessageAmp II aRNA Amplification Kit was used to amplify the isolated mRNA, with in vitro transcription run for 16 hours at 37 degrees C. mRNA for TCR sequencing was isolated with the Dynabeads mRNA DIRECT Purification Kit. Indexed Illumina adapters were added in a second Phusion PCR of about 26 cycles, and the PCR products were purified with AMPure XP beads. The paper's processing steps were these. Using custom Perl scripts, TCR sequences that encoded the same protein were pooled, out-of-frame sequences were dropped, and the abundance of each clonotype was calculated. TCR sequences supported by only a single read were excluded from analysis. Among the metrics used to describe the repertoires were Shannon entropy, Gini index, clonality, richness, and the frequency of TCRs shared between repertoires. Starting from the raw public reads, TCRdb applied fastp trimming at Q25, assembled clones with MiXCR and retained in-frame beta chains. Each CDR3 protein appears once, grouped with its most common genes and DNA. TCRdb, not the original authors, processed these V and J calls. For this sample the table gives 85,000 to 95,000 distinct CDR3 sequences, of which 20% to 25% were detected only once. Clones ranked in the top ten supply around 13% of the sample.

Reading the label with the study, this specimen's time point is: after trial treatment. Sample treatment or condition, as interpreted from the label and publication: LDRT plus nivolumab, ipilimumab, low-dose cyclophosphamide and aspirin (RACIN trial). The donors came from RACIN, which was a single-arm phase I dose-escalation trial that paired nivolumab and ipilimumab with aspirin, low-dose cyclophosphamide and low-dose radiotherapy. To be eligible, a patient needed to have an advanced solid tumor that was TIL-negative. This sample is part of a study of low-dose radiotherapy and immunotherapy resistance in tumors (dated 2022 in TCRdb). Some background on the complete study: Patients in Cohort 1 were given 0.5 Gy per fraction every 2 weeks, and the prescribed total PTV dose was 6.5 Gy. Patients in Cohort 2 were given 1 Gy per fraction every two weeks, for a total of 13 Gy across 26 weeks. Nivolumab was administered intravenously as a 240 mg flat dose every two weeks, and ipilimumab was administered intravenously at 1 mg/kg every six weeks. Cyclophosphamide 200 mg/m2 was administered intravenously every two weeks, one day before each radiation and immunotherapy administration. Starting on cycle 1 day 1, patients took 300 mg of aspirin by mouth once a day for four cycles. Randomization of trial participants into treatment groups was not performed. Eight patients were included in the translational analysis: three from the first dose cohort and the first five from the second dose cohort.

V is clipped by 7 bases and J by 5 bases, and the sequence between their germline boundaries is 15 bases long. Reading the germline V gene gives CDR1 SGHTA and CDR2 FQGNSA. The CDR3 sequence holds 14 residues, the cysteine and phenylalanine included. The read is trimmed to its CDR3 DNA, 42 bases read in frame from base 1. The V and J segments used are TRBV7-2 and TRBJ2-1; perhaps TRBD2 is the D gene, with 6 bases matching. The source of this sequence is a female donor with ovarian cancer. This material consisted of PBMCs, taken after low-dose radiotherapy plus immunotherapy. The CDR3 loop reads CASKRRESNNEQFF. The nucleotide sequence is TGTGCCAGCAAAAGGAGGGAGTCGAACAATGAGCAGTTCTTC.